This is a list of T cell receptor beta chains from one sample in a study of PD-1 blockade in classical Hodgkin lymphoma. The data were produced by immunoSEQ multiplex PCR, yet TCRdb's version contains in-frame clones alone and is incomplete. The table includes 17,000 or so clones, approximately 86% detected once. Specimen: CD4+ T cells from blood, collected at baseline. Receptor source: a human donor with classical Hodgkin lymphoma. CDR3s include the opening cysteine and the closing phenylalanine or tryptophan. The D gene is left open where the match is weak. The size entry is marked missing in some rows and otherwise reads once, few, many or a size class.

clone_size | j_call | v_call | d_call | cdr3_aa | cdr3_nt
NA | TRBJ2-3 | TRBV18 | TRBD1 | CASSPGTGLTDTQYF | TGTGCCAGCTCACCGGGGACAGGGTTGACAGATACGCAGTATTTT
few | TRBJ2-1 | TRBV7-9 | NA | CASSLDGYNEQFF | TGTGCCAGCAGCTTAGACGGATACAATGAGCAGTTCTTC
NA | TRBJ1-6 | TRBV15 | TRBD1 | CATSREVSRQGSYNSPLHF | TGTGCCACCAGCAGAGAGGTTTCAAGACAGGGCTCCTATAATTCACCCCTCCACTTT
NA | TRBJ2-1 | TRBV7-3 | NA | CASSLRGTPGTISYNEQFF | TGTGCCAGCAGCTTAAGGGGGACCCCCGGGACAATTTCCTACAATGAGCAGTTCTTC
NA | TRBJ2-3 | TRBV7-9 | NA | CASSLGTTRSTDTQYF | TGTGCCAGCAGCTTAGGAACAACTAGAAGCACAGATACGCAGTATTTT
NA | TRBJ2-4 | TRBV5-6 | NA | CASTLRAALAKNIQYF | TGTGCCAGCACCCTCCGGGCAGCTTTAGCCAAAAACATTCAGTACTTC
once | TRBJ1-2 | TRBV25-1 | TRBD1 | CASSEPLGTGSGYTF | TGTGCCAGCAGTGAACCCCTCGGGACAGGGAGTGGCTACACCTTC
NA | TRBJ2-7 | TRBV6-4 | NA | CASSYSSNRAYEQYF | TGTGCCAGCAGTTACTCGTCAAACAGGGCGTACGAGCAGTACTTC
NA | TRBJ1-2 | TRBV5-1 | TRBD1 | CASRFRDRGYYGYTF | TGCGCCAGCAGATTCCGGGACAGGGGATACTATGGCTACACCTTC
NA | TRBJ2-3 | TRBV19 | NA | CASSSDSTDTQYF | TGTGCCAGTAGTTCCGACAGCACAGATACGCAGTATTTT
NA | TRBJ2-7 | TRBV5-1 | NA | CASSSLSGNRALEQYF | TGCGCCAGCAGCTCACTTTCCGGGAACAGGGCCCTCGAGCAGTACTTC
NA | TRBJ2-7 | TRBV11-1 | NA | CASSSDNFPYEQYF | TGTGCCAGCAGCTCGGATAATTTCCCCTACGAGCAGTACTTC
once | TRBJ2-3 | TRBV7-3 | NA | CASSLTGEYTDTQYF | TGTGCCAGCAGCTTAACGGGGGAATACACAGATACGCAGTATTTT
NA | TRBJ2-2 | TRBV7-2 | NA | CASSLEVALITGELFF | TGTGCCAGCAGCTTAGAGGTAGCGCTGATCACCGGGGAGCTGTTTTTT
NA | TRBJ2-7 | TRBV7-9 | TRBD1 | CASSFSRGSYEQYF | TGTGCCAGCAGCTTCTCCAGGGGGTCCTACGAGCAGTACTTC
NA | TRBJ2-7 | TRBV6-5 | NA | CASSYFGQYEQYF | TGTGCCAGCAGTTATTTCGGACAGTACGAGCAGTACTTC
NA | TRBJ2-7 | TRBV6-1 | NA | CASQLIQGSNEQYF | TGTGCCAGCCAGCTAATTCAGGGCTCCAACGAGCAGTACTTC
NA | TRBJ2-5 | TRBV29-1 | TRBD1 | CSVRDRGAGETQYF | TGCAGCGTCCGGGACAGGGGTGCAGGAGAGACCCAGTACTTC
NA | TRBJ1-3 | TRBV9 | NA | CASSVGYAGGKGNTIYF | TGTGCCAGCAGCGTAGGGTATGCGGGAGGGAAAGGAAACACCATATATTTT
NA | TRBJ1-6 | TRBV7-2 | TRBD1 | CASSLGVGQGNSPLHF | TGTGCCAGCAGCTTAGGTGTAGGACAGGGGAATTCACCCCTCCACTTT
few | TRBJ1-6 | TRBV2 | NA | CASRDFRDRGSPLHF | TGTGCCAGCAGGGATTTCAGGGATCGGGGTTCACCCCTCCACTTT
NA | TRBJ2-2 | TRBV27 | NA | CASRRGPNTGELFF | TGTGCCAGCAGACGAGGGCCCAACACCGGGGAGCTGTTTTTT
NA | TRBJ2-3 | TRBV19 | TRBD2 | CASSIARSGGRDTQYF | TGTGCCAGTAGTATAGCGAGGAGCGGGGGGCGGGATACGCAGTATTTT
once | TRBJ1-4 | TRBV29-1 | TRBD1 | CSVGGQRGEKLFF | TGCAGCGTTGGGGGACAGCGGGGGGAAAAACTGTTTTTT
NA | TRBJ2-1 | TRBV6-7 | TRBD1 | CASRFPGTGNEQFF | TGTGCCAGCAGATTCCCGGGGACAGGCAATGAGCAGTTCTTC
NA | TRBJ1-5 | TRBV9 | TRBD1 | CASSVGQGDMGQPQHF | TGTGCCAGCAGCGTGGGACAGGGAGATATGGGTCAGCCCCAGCATTTT
NA | TRBJ2-3 | TRBV5-5 | TRBD1 | CASSLRTGGEDTQYF | TGTGCCAGCAGCCTTCGGACAGGGGGAGAAGATACGCAGTATTTT
NA | TRBJ2-7 | TRBV28 | TRBD2 | CASSLAGTSGRYEQYF | TGTGCCAGCAGTCTGGCCGGGACTAGCGGGAGGTACGAGCAGTACTTC
NA | TRBJ2-2 | TRBV30 | NA | CAWSVYLPGATGELFF | TGTGCCTGGAGTGTATATCTCCCGGGGGCCACCGGGGAGCTGTTTTTT
once | TRBJ2-7 | TRBV5-1 | NA | CASSLDRAFYEQYF | TGCGCCAGCAGCTTGGACAGAGCCTTCTACGAGCAGTACTTC
few | TRBJ1-3 | TRBV5-4 | NA | CASSLGGAGNTIYF | TGTGCCAGCAGCTTGGGGGGAGCTGGAAACACCATATATTTT
NA | TRBJ1-1 | TRBV5-1 | NA | CASSLEGVTEAFF | TGCGCCAGCAGCTTGGAGGGGGTCACTGAAGCTTTCTTT
NA | TRBJ1-6 | TRBV7-2 | TRBD1 | CASSTGGPGNSPLHF | TGTGCCAGCAGTACAGGGGGCCCTGGTAATTCACCCCTCCACTTT
NA | TRBJ2-5 | TRBV30 | TRBD1 | CAWSGQGVAGETQYF | TGTGCCTGGAGCGGACAGGGGGTAGCGGGTGAGACCCAGTACTTC
NA | TRBJ2-7 | TRBV6-5 | NA | CASSYRQIHSSYEQYF | TGTGCCAGCAGTTACCGTCAAATACATAGCTCCTACGAGCAGTACTTC
NA | TRBJ1-3 | TRBV28 | NA | CASRLPPRGFSGNTIYF | TGTGCCAGCAGACTTCCGCCCCGAGGATTCTCTGGAAACACCATATATTTT
few | TRBJ2-1 | TRBV27 | TRBD2 | CASSLWLAGYNEQFF | TGTGCCAGCAGTTTATGGCTAGCGGGCTACAATGAGCAGTTCTTC
NA | TRBJ2-7 | TRBV28 | NA | CASSLSGFSYEQYF | TGTGCCAGCAGTTTAAGCGGGTTCTCCTACGAGCAGTACTTC
NA | TRBJ1-1 | TRBV5-7 | NA | CASSPTVKGCENTEAFF | TGTGCCAGCAGCCCCACCGTTAAGGGATGTGAGAACACTGAAGCTTTCTTT
NA | TRBJ2-3 | TRBV7-9 | TRBD1 | CASSMTGGTDTQYF | TGTGCCAGCAGCATGACAGGGGGCACAGATACGCAGTATTTT
NA | TRBJ2-3 | TRBV18 | TRBD1 | CASSPVRDRGGVTDTQYF | TGTGCCAGCTCCCCGGTAAGGGACAGGGGAGGCGTCACAGATACGCAGTATTTT
NA | TRBJ1-5 | TRBV4-1 | NA | CASSQEWGGGNQPQHF | TGCGCCAGCAGCCAAGAGTGGGGAGGGGGCAATCAGCCCCAGCATTTT
NA | TRBJ2-3 | TRBV19 | NA | CASTNRDTDTQYF | TGTGCCAGTACCAATCGGGACACAGATACGCAGTATTTT
few | TRBJ1-2 | TRBV18 | TRBD1 | CASSPTQGVRGYTF | TGTGCCAGCTCACCTACACAGGGGGTACGTGGCTACACCTTC
NA | TRBJ2-2 | TRBV21-1 | NA | CASPDEAGRASTGELFF | TGTGCCAGCCCGGACGAAGCGGGACGGGCGAGCACCGGGGAGCTGTTTTTT
NA | TRBJ1-4 | TRBV19 | TRBD1 | CASRFTGGRATNEKLFF | TGTGCCAGTAGATTTACAGGGGGCAGAGCAACTAATGAAAAACTGTTTTTT
NA | TRBJ2-6 | TRBV15 | NA | CATSRGGLRSGANVLTF | TGTGCCACCAGCAGAGGGGGGCTACGCTCTGGGGCCAACGTCCTGACTTTC
NA | TRBJ1-1 | TRBV27 | NA | CASSSTGRAEAFF | TGTGCCAGCAGTTCAACAGGGAGGGCTGAAGCTTTCTTT
NA | TRBJ2-7 | TRBV18 | TRBD1 | CASSLGQDNHEQYF | TGTGCCAGCTCACTGGGACAGGACAACCACGAGCAGTACTTC